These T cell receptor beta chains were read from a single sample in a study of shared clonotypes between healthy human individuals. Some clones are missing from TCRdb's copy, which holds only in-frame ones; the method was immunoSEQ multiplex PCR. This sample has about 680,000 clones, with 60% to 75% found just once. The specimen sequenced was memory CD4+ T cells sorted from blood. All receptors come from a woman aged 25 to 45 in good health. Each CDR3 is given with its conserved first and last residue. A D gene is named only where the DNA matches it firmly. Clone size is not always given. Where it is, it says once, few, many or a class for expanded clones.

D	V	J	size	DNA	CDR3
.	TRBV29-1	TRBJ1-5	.	TGCAGCGCCGGGGGCAGCAATCAGCCCCAGCATTTT	CSAGGSNQPQHF
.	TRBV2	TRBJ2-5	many	TGTGCCAGCAGGGTCCAGGTCGAAGAGACCCAGTACTTC	CASRVQVEETQYF
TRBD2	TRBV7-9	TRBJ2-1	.	TGTGCCAGCAGCTTAGTCGGGAGGGCTCCCCAATACGCTGAGCAGTTCTTC	CASSLVGRAPQYAEQFF
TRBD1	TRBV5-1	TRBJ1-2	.	TGCGCCAGCAGCCCCTTGGGACAGACTAACTATGGCTACACCTTC	CASSPLGQTNYGYTF
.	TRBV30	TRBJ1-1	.	TGTGCCTGGAGTCCATTACTCTACAGTGAAGCTTTCTTT	CAWSPLLYSEAFF
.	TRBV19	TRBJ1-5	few	TGTGCCAGTACGGGCTCCGTGGGCAATCAGCCCCAGCATTTT	CASTGSVGNQPQHF
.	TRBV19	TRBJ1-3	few	TGTGCCAGTAACTTCTTAGGAGGTGGAAACACCATATATTTT	CASNFLGGGNTIYF
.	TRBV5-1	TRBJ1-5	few	TGCGCCAGCAGCTTGGTTCCAGGGCCCAATCAGCCCCAGCATTTT	CASSLVPGPNQPQHF
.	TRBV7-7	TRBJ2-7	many	TGTGCCAGCAGCCGGGACCGGGAGAGAGAGCAGTACTTC	CASSRDREREQYF
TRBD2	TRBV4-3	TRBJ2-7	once	TGCGCCAGCAGCCAACTGGGACTATTACCTAACGAGCAGTACTTC	CASSQLGLLPNEQYF
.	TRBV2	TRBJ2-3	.	TGTGCCAGCAGTGAAAGGAGGACTAATACAGATACGCAGTATTTT	CASSERRTNTDTQYF
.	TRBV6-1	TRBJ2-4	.	TGTGCCAGCACCCCATGGGGGGCCAAAAACATTCAGTACTTC	CASTPWGAKNIQYF
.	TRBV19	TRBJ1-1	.	TGTGCCAGTAGTTCAATACAGGGAAGGGCTGAAGCTTTCTTT	CASSSIQGRAEAFF
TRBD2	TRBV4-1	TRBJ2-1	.	TGCGCCAGCAGGACCGGGACTAGCGGCGCGGGCAATGAGCAGTTCTTC	CASRTGTSGAGNEQFF
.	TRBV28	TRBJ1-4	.	TGTGCCAGCACCGCTCATGATGGCGGAAAACTGTTTTTT	CASTAHDGGKLFF
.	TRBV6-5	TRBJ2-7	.	TGTGCCAGCAGCTATTCTAGGGCCTCCTACGAGCAGTACTTC	CASSYSRASYEQYF
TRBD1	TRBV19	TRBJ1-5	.	TGTGCCAGTATGCAGACAGGGGGTGGCCAGCCCCAGCATTTT	CASMQTGGGQPQHF
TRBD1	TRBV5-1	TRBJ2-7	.	TGCGCCAGCAGCTTCCGGGACAGGCCCTACGAGCAGTACTTC	CASSFRDRPYEQYF
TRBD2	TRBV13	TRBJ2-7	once	TGTGCCAGCAGCTTAGCGCTAGCGGGGGCTTACGAGCAGTACTTC	CASSLALAGAYEQYF
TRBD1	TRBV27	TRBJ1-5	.	TGTGCCAGCAGTATTTCCACAGGGGAAGGAGTGCATTTT	CASSISTGEGVHF
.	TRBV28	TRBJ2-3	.	TGTGCCAGCATCACTGCCTCACTAGCAGAAGATACGCAGTATTTT	CASITASLAEDTQYF
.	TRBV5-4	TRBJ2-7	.	TGTGCCAGCAGCTTGGAGTGGGGCTCCTACGAGCAGTACTTC	CASSLEWGSYEQYF
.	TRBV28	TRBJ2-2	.	TGTGCCAGCAGGCAGGGAGGCGACACCGGGGAGCTGTTTTTT	CASRQGGDTGELFF
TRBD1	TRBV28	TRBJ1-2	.	TGTGCCAGCAGTGTTACCGGGACAGGGGGCAACTATGGCTACACCTTC	CASSVTGTGGNYGYTF
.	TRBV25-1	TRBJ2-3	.	TGTGCCAGCAGTGACCGGGGAGCAGGGACAGATACGCAGTATTTT	CASSDRGAGTDTQYF
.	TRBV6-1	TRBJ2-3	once	TGTGCCAGCAGTCGCTTACGCACAGATACGCAGTATTTT	CASSRLRTDTQYF
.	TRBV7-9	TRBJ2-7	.	TGTGCCAGCAGCGAGTATGCTCAGCGGGTGGACGAGCAGTACTTC	CASSEYAQRVDEQYF
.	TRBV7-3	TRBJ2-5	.	TGTGCCAGCAGCCTACAGACGGGGGGCCTGGAGACCCAGTACTTC	CASSLQTGGLETQYF
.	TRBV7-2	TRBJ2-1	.	TGTGCCAGCAGCCCGAAGACTAGTCTGTTCTTC	CASSPKTSLFF
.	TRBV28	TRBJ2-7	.	TGTGCCAGCAGAGGGGACAACTACGAGCAGTACTTC	CASRGDNYEQYF
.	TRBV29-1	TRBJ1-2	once	TGCAGCGTTCGAGGGGACGTCCAAGGCTACACCTTC	CSVRGDVQGYTF
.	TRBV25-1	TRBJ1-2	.	TGTGCCAGCAGTGAAGCAGGTCTCTATGGCTACACCTTC	CASSEAGLYGYTF
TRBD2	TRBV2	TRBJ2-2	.	TGTGCCAGCAGTGCGGCCGGGGGGAGGACCGGGGAGCTGTTTTTT	CASSAAGGRTGELFF
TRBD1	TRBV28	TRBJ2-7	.	TGTGCCAGCAGTTCCGGGGGGACAGGGAGCTACGAGCAGTACTTC	CASSSGGTGSYEQYF
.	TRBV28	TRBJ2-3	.	TGTGCCAGCAGTTTTCCCCCTCAAGGTACGCAGTATTTT	CASSFPPQGTQYF
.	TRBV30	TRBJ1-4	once	TGTGCCTGGAGTATAGGGAGTGAAAAACTGTTTTTT	CAWSIGSEKLFF
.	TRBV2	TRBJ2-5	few	TGTGCCAGCACACCAATGGGGCCTTCCCTGTACTTC	CASTPMGPSLYF
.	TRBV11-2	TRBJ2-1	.	TGTGCCAGCAGCTTAGTAGCGCAAGACAATGAGCAGTTCTTC	CASSLVAQDNEQFF
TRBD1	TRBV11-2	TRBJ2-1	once	TGTGCCAGCAGCTTGGACAGGTCGGTGAATGAGCAGTTCTTC	CASSLDRSVNEQFF
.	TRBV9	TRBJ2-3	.	TGTGCCAGCAGCTCAGGGGGGGGACGAGGCACAGATACGCAGTATTTT	CASSSGGGRGTDTQYF
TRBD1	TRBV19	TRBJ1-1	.	TGTGCCAGTAGCCGACGGACAGGGGGAATGAACACTGAAGCTTTCTTT	CASSRRTGGMNTEAFF
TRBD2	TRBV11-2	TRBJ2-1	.	TGTGCCAGCAGCTTCACACTAGCGGGAGGAGCCAATGAGCAGTTCTTC	CASSFTLAGGANEQFF
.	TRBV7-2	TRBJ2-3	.	TGTGCCAGCAGCTTCAGACAGATCACAGATACGCAGTATTTT	CASSFRQITDTQYF
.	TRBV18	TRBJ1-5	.	TGTGCCAGCTCACCGGGGCAAAATCAGCCCCAGCATTTT	CASSPGQNQPQHF
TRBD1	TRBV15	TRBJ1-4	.	TGTGCCACCAGCAGAGAGAGAGGGGGCCCTAATGAAAAACTGTTTTTT	CATSRERGGPNEKLFF
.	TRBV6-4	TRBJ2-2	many	TGTGCCAGCAGAACAGACTCGAGTGACACCGGGGAGCTGTTTTTT	CASRTDSSDTGELFF
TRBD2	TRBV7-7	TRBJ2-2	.	TGTGCCAGCAGCCATCAGGGAGGGACCGGGGAGCTGTTTTTT	CASSHQGGTGELFF
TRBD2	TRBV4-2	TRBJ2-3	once	TGTGCCAGCAGCCTAACTAGCGTCGGCACAGATACGCAGTATTTT	CASSLTSVGTDTQYF
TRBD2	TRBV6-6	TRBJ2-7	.	TGTGCCAGCAGTTACGGTGCGGCGGGAGTCGACGAGCAGTACTTC	CASSYGAAGVDEQYF
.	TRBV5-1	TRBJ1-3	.	TGCGCCAGCAGCTTGGCCGGGCGCGGAAACACCATATATTTT	CASSLAGRGNTIYF
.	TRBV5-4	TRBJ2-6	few	TGTGCCAGCAGCTTGTACCGGCTGTCTGGGGCCAACGTCCTGACTTTC	CASSLYRLSGANVLTF
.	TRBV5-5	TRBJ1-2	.	TGTGCCAGCAGCTTTCAGGGAGCTAACTATGGCTACACCTTC	CASSFQGANYGYTF